What follows are 15 T cell receptor beta chains derived from one specimen sequenced in a study of blood T cell repertoires in COVID-19. Repertoires were generated with immunoSEQ multiplex PCR, while TCRdb's copy carries only in-frame clones and drops some. Of about 120,000 clones detected, around 79% appear once; the ten largest clones hold roughly 2%. The sequenced sample was peripheral blood. These receptors all come from a man between 70 and 80 years old with acute or convalescent COVID-19.

V is TRBV7-8 and J is TRBJ1-2; D is perhaps TRBD1 (5 bases). Germline V gives CDR1 SGHVS, CDR2 FQNEAQ. This CDR3 has 13 residues. Deletions cut 4 bases from V and 8 bases from J, with 14 bases between. CDR3 DNA: TGTGCCAGCAGCTATATCCAGGAGGGGGGCTACACCTTC. Residues: CASSYIQEGGYTF.

This rearrangement joins TRBV24-1 to TRBJ2-2; weak D call: TRBD1 (6 bases). Germline-derived CDR1 and CDR2 are KGHDR and SFDVKD. CDR3 length: 16 amino acids. V was pared by 1 base and J by 0 bases, with 8 bases between. CDR3 protein: CATSDLGQTNTGELFF. In nucleotides, the CDR3 is TGTGCCACCAGTGATTTAGGACAGACGAACACCGGGGAGCTGTTTTTT.

V and J are TRBV5-8 and TRBJ1-5, with 7 bases aligning to TRBD1. CDR1 SGHTS and CDR2 YDEGEE come from the germline V gene. The CDR3 extends over 15 amino acids. The junction had 7 bases not matched to a gene; V was cut back by 3 bases and J by 4 bases. DNA for the CDR3: TGTGCCAGCAGCTGGGGACAGATCAGGAATCAGCCCCAGCATTTT. Translated: CASSWGQIRNQPQHF.

This clone was detected once. The rearrangement uses TRBV18 and TRBJ1-2, with TRBD1 as a possible D gene (5 bases). The V end lost 5 bases, the J end lost 0 bases, and 16 bases lay between the germline ends. The length of the CDR3 is 16 residues. CDR1 KGHSH and CDR2 LQKENI come from the germline V gene. Written as DNA, the CDR3 is TGTGCCAGCTCAATTTTCACGACAGCTTCTAACTATGGCTACACCTTC. Protein: CASSIFTTASNYGYTF.

This rearrangement joins TRBV3-1 (or the pseudogene TRBV3-2) to TRBJ2-7; maybe TRBD2 (6 bases). CDR3 length: 11 residues. Trimming cost V 4 bases and J 6 bases, with 7 bases left between them. The V gene's germline CDR1 is LGHDT and CDR2 YNNKEL (reference sequence). Here the CDR3 reads CASSLAVEQYF. The CDR3, as DNA: TGTGCCAGCAGCCTAGCGGTCGAGCAGTACTTC.

The J gene is TRBJ2-7, the V gene TRBV6-5; a possible D gene is TRBD1 (6 bases). V lost 5 bases and J 0 bases, leaving 11 bases between the germline ends. The CDR3 extends over 14 amino acids. Germline V gene sequence: CDR1 MNHEY, CDR2 SVGAGI. The CDR3 here is CASSTRTDSYEQYF. The CDR3 DNA follows: TGTGCCAGCAGTACCCGGACAGACTCCTACGAGCAGTACTTC.

The table lists this clone with a few counts. The rearrangement joins TRBV2 to TRBJ2-1; 7 bases agree with TRBD1. CDR3 length equals 13 residues. Germline-derived CDR1 and CDR2 are SNHLY and FYNNEI. Trimming removed 8 bases from V and 5 bases from J; junction bases left unmatched: 6. This CDR3 reads CASGITGDNEQFF. In nucleotides, the CDR3 is TGTGCCAGCGGGATAACAGGGGACAATGAGCAGTTCTTC. The variable domain in full, with the rest retrieved from reference TRBV2 and TRBJ2-1, is EPEVTQTPSHQVTQMGQEVILRCVPISNHLYFYWYRQILGQKVEFLVSFYNNEISEKSEIFDDQFSVERPDGSNFTLKIRSTKLEDSAMYFCASGITGDNEQFFGPGTRLTVL.

The sample holds a few counts of this clone. The chain links TRBV7-8 to TRBJ1-1; the D is unclear. CDR3 length: 15 amino acids. Germline V CDR1 and CDR2: SGHVS, FQNEAQ. V was pared by 5 bases and J by 5 bases, with 18 bases between. DNA for the CDR3: TGTGCCAGCAGCCCGACCCAGACCGGGATAACTGAAGCTTTCTTT. Translated, it gives CASSPTQTGITEAFF.

The V call is TRBV11-2, the J call TRBJ2-7; no firm D call. Trimming took 4 bases from V and 3 from J, leaving 13 bases between them. The CDR3 loop spans 14 amino acids. Germline assignment: CDR1 SGHAT and CDR2 FQNNGV. The CDR3 coding sequence is TGTGCCAGCAGCTCTAACAGAGTCGGCTACGAGCAGTACTTC. Amino acid sequence: CASSSNRVGYEQYF.

The chain recombines TRBV6-5 with TRBJ2-1, with D maybe TRBD2 (6 bases). V dropped 4 bases and J dropped 13 bases, with 11 bases sitting between them. The length of the CDR3 is 11 residues. CDR1 is MNHEY, CDR2 SVGAGI, per germline. The CDR3 is CASSSTSRQFF. DNA of the CDR3: TGTGCCAGCAGTTCCACTAGCCGTCAGTTCTTC.

V is TRBV30 and J is TRBJ2-5, with D possibly TRBD2 on 5 matching bases. Germline CDR1 reads GTSNPN; CDR2 reads SVGIG (reference sequence). This CDR3 is 13 amino acids long. The ends were cut back, 2 bases at V and 7 bases at J, with 14 bases in the middle. Here the CDR3 reads CAWSQNREGTQYF. As DNA, the CDR3 is TGTGCCTGGAGTCAGAACCGGGAAGGGACCCAGTACTTC.

This clone came up a few times. V gene TRBV28 combines with J gene TRBJ1-1; D possibly corresponds to TRBD1 (5 bases). V was shortened by 3 bases and J by 10 bases, with 21 bases between the two germline ends. The CDR3 is made up of 15 amino acids. In germline, CDR1 is MDHEN, CDR2 SYDVKM. The CDR3: CASSFNSGGIGGAFF. As DNA, the CDR3 is TGTGCCAGCAGTTTCAACTCGGGGGGGATCGGTGGAGCTTTCTTT.

The gene calls are TRBV7-9 and TRBJ1-1; D might be TRBD1 (5 bases). The CDR3 runs to 14 residues. The germline CDR1 and CDR2 sequences are SEHNR and FQNEAQ (reference sequence). V was trimmed by 2 bases and J by 2 bases, leaving 9 bases between them. CDR3: CASSLQGVNTEAFF. CDR3 bases: TGTGCCAGCAGCTTACAGGGTGTTAACACTGAAGCTTTCTTT.

With respect to this clone: This may be a read error: a much more frequent sequence differs by one nucleotide. This chain uses TRBV28 with TRBJ2-7; D may be TRBD2 (5 bases). The CDR3 is 13 residues long. Germline V gives CDR1 MDHEN, CDR2 SYDVKM. Deletions cut 5 bases from V and 5 bases from J, with 13 bases between. The CDR3 coding sequence is TGTGCCAGCAGTGCCGAGGGTCCCAACGAGCAGTACTTC. Its protein is CASSAEGPNEQYF.

CDR3 residues: CASSLQRGGDTDTQYF. The DNA for the CDR3 is TGTGCCAGCAGCTTACAGCGGGGGGGCGACACAGATACGCAGTATTTT. The chain carries TRBV6-6 and TRBJ2-3, with 10 bases lining up with TRBD2. The germline gives CDR1 MNHNY, CDR2 SVGAGI (reference sequence). With 6 bases clipped from V and 2 bases from J, the junction kept 8 bases outside the gene matches. The CDR3 is made up of 16 amino acids.